These T cell receptor beta chains were read from a single sample in a study of TIL therapy for anti-PD-1-resistant metastatic lung cancer. Using immunoSEQ multiplex PCR, the repertoire was profiled, and TCRdb retains in-frame clones only, with some absent. The sample has more than 55,000 clones, 80% to 90% seen once. The starting material was blood, obtained at baseline. These receptors originate from a person aged 25-80 years with non-small cell lung cancer. CDR3s leave out the opening cysteine and the closing phenylalanine or tryptophan.

J	V	CDR3
TRBJ2-7	TRBV6-2/TRBV6-3	ASSPGLNEQY
TRBJ2-7	TRBV12-3/TRBV12-4	ASSWTGSYEQY
TRBJ2-2	TRBV3-1/TRBV3-2	ASSQRDLAAPNTGELF
TRBJ1-4	TRBV5-5	ASSLAPGSSNEKLF
TRBJ1-5	TRBV6-5	ASSYSSRGGNQPQH
TRBJ2-7	TRBV6-2/TRBV6-3	ASSRPGTRRYEQY
TRBJ2-7	TRBV6-5	ASRLLRGAYEQY
TRBJ2-5	TRBV4-3	ASSQDRGVAGETQY
TRBJ2-2	TRBV14	ASSQTRGSGELF
TRBJ1-4	TRBV2	ASRGGAGDEKLF
TRBJ2-1	TRBV27	ASSPGGSAYNEQF
TRBJ2-1	TRBV3-1/TRBV3-2	ASSQYDIAGEQF
TRBJ2-5	TRBV20-1	SASNPLAGVTQETQY
TRBJ2-3	TRBV7-2	ASTAFLEKDTQY
TRBJ1-2	TRBV3-1/TRBV3-2	ASSSGTGTHYGYT
TRBJ2-1	TRBV27	ASSSLAVQASEQF